This TCR beta chain emerged from a study of blood T cell repertoires in COVID-19. As for the study in general: Nucleic acid was either cDNA or gDNA, and it came from T cells, B-cell-depleted T cells, or PBMCs.

The authors' processing: From reference gene primer amplification, estimates of nucleated cell counts were derived. The assay was immunoSEQ multiplex PCR, and TCRdb's table has in-frame clones only and misses some. V and J calls plus clone size are reproduced from that table; the DNA served to infer D and trimming. The data hold 400,000 to 550,000 clones, with around nine tenths observed a single time. This clone has only one observation. Categorization into cohorts depended on clinical history that participants reported. Sequencing was carried out using PBMCs or T cells enriched from blood (not recorded which). This receptor was taken from a woman under 30 with acute COVID-19.

The CDR3 DNA reads TGTGCCAGCAGCAAGGACAGGATAAACACTGAAGCTTTCTTT. It translates to CASSKDRINTEAFF. This sequence joins TRBV3-1 (or the pseudogene TRBV3-2) and TRBJ1-1; 7 nucleotides align to TRBD1. Germline loops: CDR1 LGHDT, CDR2 YNNKEL (reference sequence). This CDR3 is 14 amino acids long. The ends lost 5 bases at V and 2 bases at J; junction bases unmatched: 5.